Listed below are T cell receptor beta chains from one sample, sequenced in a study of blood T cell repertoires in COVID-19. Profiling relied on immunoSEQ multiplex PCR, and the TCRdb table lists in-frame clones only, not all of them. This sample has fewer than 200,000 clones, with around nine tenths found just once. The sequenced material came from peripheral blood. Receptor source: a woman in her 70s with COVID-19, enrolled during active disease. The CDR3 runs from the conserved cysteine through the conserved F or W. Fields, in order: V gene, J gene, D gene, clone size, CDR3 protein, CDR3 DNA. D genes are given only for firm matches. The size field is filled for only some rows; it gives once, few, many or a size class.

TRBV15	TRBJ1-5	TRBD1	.	CATSRQQGASPQPQHF	TGTGCCACCAGCAGACAACAGGGGGCCAGTCCGCAGCCCCAGCATTTT
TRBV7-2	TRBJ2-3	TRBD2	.	CASSSYRTSMKDTQYF	TGTGCCAGCAGCTCTTACCGGACTAGTATGAAAGATACGCAGTATTTT
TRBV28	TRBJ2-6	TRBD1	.	CANNRRTGGSAGANVLTF	TGTGCCAACAATCGAAGGACAGGGGGAAGTGCTGGGGCCAACGTCCTGACTTTC
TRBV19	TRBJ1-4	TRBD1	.	CASSVLGTGGEKLFF	TGTGCCAGTAGCGTTCTGGGGACAGGCGGTGAAAAACTGTTTTTT
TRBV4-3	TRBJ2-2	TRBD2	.	CASSQDFLAGVVGELFF	TGCGCCAGCAGCCAAGATTTCCTAGCGGGAGTTGTCGGGGAGCTGTTTTTT
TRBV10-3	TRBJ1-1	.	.	CAISESGGNTEAFF	TGTGCCATCAGTGAGTCCGGAGGGAACACTGAAGCTTTCTTT
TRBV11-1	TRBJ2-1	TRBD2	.	CASKLRGTSGYNEQFF	TGTGCCAGCAAACTAAGGGGGACTAGCGGTTACAATGAGCAGTTCTTC
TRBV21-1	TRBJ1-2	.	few	CASSSLTGGCYGYTF	TGTGCCAGCAGTTCTCTGACAGGGGGCTGCTATGGCTACACCTTC
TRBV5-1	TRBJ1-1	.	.	CASSGDSPNTEAFF	TGCGCCAGCAGCGGTGACAGCCCGAACACTGAAGCTTTCTTT
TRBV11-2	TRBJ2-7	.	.	CASSLVPGTYEQYF	TGTGCCAGCAGCTTAGTTCCGGGGACCTACGAGCAGTACTTC
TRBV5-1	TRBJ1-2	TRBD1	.	CASSLGGQNYGYTF	TGCGCCAGCAGCTTGGGGGGACAGAACTATGGCTACACCTTC
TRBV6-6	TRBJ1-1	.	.	CATQDRVTEAFF	TGTGCCACCCAAGACAGAGTCACTGAAGCTTTCTTT
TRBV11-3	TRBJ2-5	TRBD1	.	CASSLGRTGDQETQYF	TGTGCCAGCAGCTTAGGTAGGACAGGGGACCAAGAGACCCAGTACTTC
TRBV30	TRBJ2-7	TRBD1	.	CAARDRGYEQYF	TGTGCCGCCCGGGACAGGGGATACGAGCAGTACTTC
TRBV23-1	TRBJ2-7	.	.	CASTLGSHEQYF	TGCGCCAGCACCCTCGGTAGCCACGAGCAGTACTTC
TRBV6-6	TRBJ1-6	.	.	CASYWSSYNSPLHF	TGTGCCAGCTATTGGAGCTCCTATAATTCACCCCTCCACTTT
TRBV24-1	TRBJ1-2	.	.	CATSDFGGAGGYTF	TGTGCCACCAGTGATTTTGGCGGGGCCGGCGGCTACACCTTC
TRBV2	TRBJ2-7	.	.	CASSDNLHSYEQYF	TGTGCCAGCAGTGACAACCTGCACAGCTACGAGCAGTACTTC
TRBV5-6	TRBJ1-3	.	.	CASRRQNSGNTIYF	TGTGCCAGCAGGAGACAGAACTCTGGAAACACCATATATTTT
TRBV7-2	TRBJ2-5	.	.	CASSLSPEGPQETQYF	TGTGCCAGCAGCCTATCCCCGGAGGGCCCCCAAGAGACCCAGTACTTC
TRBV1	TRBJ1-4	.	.	CTSGTGDEKLFF	TGCACCAGCGGCACAGGGGACGAAAAACTGTTTTTT